The 11 T cell receptor beta chains below come from one sample, sequenced in a study of T-cell reconstitution after alpha-beta-depleted transplantation in children. Unique molecular identifiers featured in how the TCRbeta library was prepared. TCRdb called the PCR reads again in MiXCR, with one record for every CDR3 protein. The table has more than 500,000 distinct CDR3 sequences, more than 9.5% seen once. The material was PBMCs, mostly from graft donor cells, obtained 180 days after TCRalphabeta/CD19-depleted stem cell transplant. The receptors stem from a female patient aged 2 to 10 who had a stem cell transplant for aplastic anemia, so the T cells may come from the graft donor.

V and J are TRBV10-3 and TRBJ1-5; tentative D call: TRBD1 (5 bases). CDR1 is ENHRY and CDR2 is SYGVKD in the germline V gene. The CDR3 is 15 amino acids. The germline V and J ends were trimmed by 10 bases and 0 bases, with 16 bases remaining between them. DNA for the CDR3: TGTGCCACCAGGACAACGGAATATAGCAATCAGCCCCAGCATTTT. This codes for CATRTTEYSNQPQHF.

This clonotype was seen more than once but under ten times. This chain links TRBV12-5 with TRBJ2-7; D gene uncertain. Germline V gene data show CDR1 as LGHNT and CDR2 as FRNRAP. The CDR3 has 11 residues. V lost 4 bases and J lost 4, with 5 bases in between. This CDR3 is CASGSGYEQYF. The CDR3 DNA sequence: TGTGCTAGTGGTTCGGGTTACGAGCAGTACTTC.

The chain carries TRBV6-2 or TRBV6-3 and TRBJ1-5, with 7 positions matching TRBD1. After removal of 7 bases from V and 6 bases from J, the junction contained 12 bases not matched to a gene. Germline V gene data show CDR1 as MNHEY and CDR2 as SVGEGT. The CDR3 runs to 15 residues. The CDR3 bases are TGTGCCAGCAAACAGCCGGGACAGTCGGGTCAGCCCCAGCATTTT. Encoded protein: CASKQPGQSGQPQHF.

The chain carries TRBV3-1 and TRBJ2-5; a weak D match, TRBD1 (6 bases). The germline gives CDR1 LGHDT, CDR2 YNNKEL (reference sequence). Deletions cut 4 bases from V and 5 bases from J, with 20 bases between. The CDR3 is made up of 16 amino acids. The CDR3 here is CASSPRDRSKEETQYF. CDR3 DNA: TGTGCCAGCAGCCCCCGTGACAGGTCTAAGGAGGAGACCCAGTACTTC.

The chain joins TRBV20-1 to TRBJ2-5; D unclear. This CDR3 is 14 amino acids long. Looked up from germline, CDR1 is DFQATT and CDR2 is SNEGSKA (reference sequence). V lost 0 bases, J lost 5 bases, and 13 bases lay in between. CDR3 residues: CSARDHRTAETQYF. The CDR3, as DNA: TGCAGTGCTAGAGATCACCGGACGGCGGAGACCCAGTACTTC.

This clonotype occurred a few times. The V and J genes are TRBV12-3 or TRBV12-4 and TRBJ2-7; D gene ambiguous. This CDR3 region has 13 residues. The V end lost 5 bases, the J end lost 2 bases, and 10 bases lay between the germline ends. CDR3: CASSRMTAYEQYF. CDR3 nucleotides: TGTGCCAGCAGTAGAATGACTGCCTACGAGCAGTACTTC.

The chain uses TRBV6-5 and TRBJ2-7; 8 nucleotides align to TRBD1. The CDR3 has 15 amino acids. Germline V gene lookup returns CDR1 MNHEY and CDR2 SVGAGI. After removal of 4 bases from V and 3 bases from J, the junction contained 8 bases not matched to a gene. The DNA for the CDR3 is TGTGCCAGCAGTTCCCTCGGACAGGGAATCTACGAGCAGTACTTC. Translating gives CASSSLGQGIYEQYF.

V gene TRBV7-2 combines with J gene TRBJ1-2; D is ambiguous. Germline V lookup: CDR1 SGHTA, CDR2 FQGNSA. The CDR3 sequence is 14 residues long. V lost 2 bases, J lost 8 bases, and 15 bases lay in between. The CDR3 nucleotides read TGTGCCAGCAGCTTATCTTCCGAGACAAGAGGCTACACCTTC. Its protein is CASSLSSETRGYTF.

This clonotype was seen a few times. This sequence joins TRBV6-1 and TRBJ2-7; 9 bases are shared with TRBD1. The CDR3 length is 15 residues. Germline V lookup: CDR1 MNHNS, CDR2 SASEGT. J was trimmed by 4 bases and V by 3 bases; bases with no gene match: 7. The CDR3 DNA reads as TGTGCCAGCAGTGACCATGAGGGACAGGGATACGAGCAGTACTTC. Its protein product is CASSDHEGQGYEQYF.

V and J are TRBV11-3 and TRBJ1-1; 9 nucleotides match TRBD1. Germline loops: CDR1 SGHNT, CDR2 YENEEA. There are 16 residues in the CDR3. The V and J ends lost 5 bases and 1 base, in that order; junction bases with no gene match: 8. The CDR3 is CASSRGQGKGNTEAFF. CDR3 nucleotides: TGTGCCAGCAGCCGTGGACAGGGGAAGGGGAACACTGAAGCTTTCTTT.

This clonotype showed up just a few times. The chain has TRBV21-1 and TRBJ2-1; the table names TRBD2, a call not compared with the DNA. TRBV21-1 is a documented pseudogene. This CDR3 contains 18 residues. CDR3 nucleotides: TGTGCCAGCAGCGAAAAAGTGGGAGCGGGAGTGAAGGGGAATGAGCAGTTCTTC. Amino acid sequence: CASSEKVGAGVKGNEQFF.